Shown below are 29 T cell receptor beta chains from a single sample sequenced in a study of T cell changes during pregnancy in multiple sclerosis. Some clones are missing from TCRdb's copy, which holds only in-frame ones; the method was immunoSEQ multiplex PCR. The sample contains tens of thousands of clones, roughly 90% of which appear only once. The sample consisted of CD8+ T cells from peripheral blood mononuclear cells, taken before pregnancy. These receptors were obtained from a female donor with multiple sclerosis, enrolled in a pregnancy study.

The chain recombines TRBV6-5 with TRBJ1-5; D gene ambiguous. V was pared by 1 base and J by 2 bases, with 6 bases between. The CDR3 extends over 14 amino acids. CDR1 is MNHEY, CDR2 SVGAGI, per germline. The CDR3 spells CASSYYQGNQPQHF. The CDR3 nucleotides read TGTGCCAGCAGTTACTACCAGGGCAATCAGCCCCAGCATTTT.

The chain employs TRBV19 and TRBJ2-6; a possible D gene is TRBD1 (6 bases). This CDR3 has 15 amino acids. Germline loops: CDR1 LNHDA, CDR2 SQIVND (reference sequence). Trimming removed 5 bases from V and 4 bases from J, with 12 bases in between. CDR3 nucleotide sequence: TGTGCCAGTAGTTTTCAGGGGACGGGGGCCAACGTCCTGACTTTC. Translating it yields CASSFQGTGANVLTF.

The CDR3 coding sequence is TGTGCCAGCAGCCCCCCCCGGGGGTCTAACTATGGCTACACCTTC. Translating gives CASSPPRGSNYGYTF. The chain uses TRBV7-9 and TRBJ1-2; possibly TRBD1 for D (5 bases). CDR1 and CDR2 (germline): SEHNR, FQNEAQ (reference sequence). Deletions cut 5 bases from V and 0 bases from J, with 13 bases between. The length of the CDR3 is 15 residues.

V usage is TRBV2 and J usage is TRBJ1-3, with D possibly TRBD1 on 5 matching bases. Germline CDR1 SNHLY, CDR2 FYNNEI. Trimming took 7 bases from V and 0 from J, leaving 10 bases between them. The CDR3 runs 14 residues. The CDR3 bases are TGTGCCAGCATAGGGGCCCTCTCTGGAAACACCATATATTTT. Encoded protein: CASIGALSGNTIYF.

This chain links TRBV15 with TRBJ1-5; weak D call: TRBD1 (5 bases). This CDR3 has 17 amino acids. Trimming pared 3 bases from V and 3 bases from J, leaving 18 bases between. The germline V gene has CDR1 LNHNV and CDR2 YYDKDF (reference sequence). The CDR3 nucleotides are TGTGCCACCAGCAGTCCTACGGGGGGGTTAAACAATCAGCCCCAGCATTTT. It encodes CATSSPTGGLNNQPQHF.

The rearrangement links TRBV5-4 to TRBJ2-3, with 8 bases fitting TRBD2. Unmatched junction bases numbered 8, after V lost 4 bases and J lost 1 base. Germline V gene sequence: CDR1 SGHNT, CDR2 YYREEE (reference sequence). This CDR3 contains 16 residues. The CDR3 reads CASSGWDGGGTDTQYF. In nucleotides, the CDR3 is TGTGCCAGCAGCGGGTGGGACGGGGGGGGCACAGATACGCAGTATTTT. Full variable domain (outside the CDR3, taken from reference TRBV5-4 and TRBJ2-3): ETGVTQSPTHLIKTRGQQVTLRCSSQSGHNTVSWYQQALGQGPQFIFQYYREEENGRGNFPPRFSGLQFPNYSSELNVNALELDDSALYLCASSGWDGGGTDTQYFGPGTRLTVL.

The chain employs TRBV20-1 and TRBJ2-7; D is unclear. This CDR3 spans 11 amino acids. Deletions cut 3 bases from V and 5 bases from J, with 8 bases between. Per the germline V gene, CDR1 is DFQATT and CDR2 is SNEGSKA (reference sequence). The DNA for the CDR3 is TGCAGTGCTAGTCCTCTTCACGAGCAGTACTTC. It specifies CSASPLHEQYF.

The chain recombines TRBV10-3 with TRBJ2-7; TRBD2 matches 16 bases. V shed 9 bases and J 6 bases; nucleotides not matched to a gene: 8. Germline V gene data show CDR1 as ENHRY and CDR2 as SYGVKD. The CDR3 is 15 amino acids. Here the CDR3 reads CAIRGTSGGAFEQYF. In nucleotides, the CDR3 is TGTGCCATTCGAGGGACTAGCGGGGGGGCATTCGAGCAGTACTTC.

This clone appeared once. The genes are TRBV7-9 and TRBJ1-1; TRBD1 matches at 7 bases. After removal of 5 bases from V and 0 bases from J, the junction contained 12 bases not matched to a gene. The CDR3 is 17 residues long. Germline V gene data show CDR1 as SEHNR and CDR2 as FQNEAQ (reference sequence). In nucleotides, the CDR3 is TGTGCCAGCAGCCTGGGACAGACGGGACTTATGAACACTGAAGCTTTCTTT. Its translation: CASSLGQTGLMNTEAFF.

The chain employs TRBV5-4 and TRBJ2-7, with D tentatively TRBD2 (5 bases). V gave up 0 bases and J gave up 4 bases, with 11 bases separating them. The CDR3 totals 14 residues. Germline V gene lookup returns CDR1 SGHNT and CDR2 YYREEE (reference sequence). CDR3 sequence: CASSLDNRGYEQYF. The CDR3, as DNA: TGTGCCAGCAGCTTGGATAACCGGGGATACGAGCAGTACTTC.

The rearrangement links TRBV6-1 to TRBJ1-5; 9 bases map to TRBD1. The CDR3 is 14 amino acids. V lost 9 bases, J lost 6 bases, and 9 bases stayed unmatched. Germline loops: CDR1 MNHNS, CDR2 SASEGT. The CDR3 spells CASVTGTGTQPQHF. Here the CDR3 DNA reads TGTGCCAGTGTTACCGGGACAGGGACTCAGCCCCAGCATTTT.

V gene TRBV30 combines with J gene TRBJ2-7; tentatively, D is TRBD2 (5 bases). The CDR3 has 13 residues. Germline CDR1 reads GTSNPN; CDR2 reads SVGIG (reference sequence). Trimming cost V 3 bases and J 5 bases, with 14 bases left between them. The CDR3 sequence: CAWRGRGNHEQYF. CDR3 DNA: TGTGCCTGGAGGGGTAGAGGGAACCACGAGCAGTACTTC. Full variable domain (remainder filled in from reference TRBV30 and TRBJ2-7): SQTIHQWPATLVQPVGSPLSLECTVEGTSNPNLYWYRQAAGRGLQLLFYSVGIGQISSEVPQNLSASRPQDRQFILSSKKLLLSDSGFYLCAWRGRGNHEQYFGPGTRLTVT.

The V and J genes are TRBV6-5 and TRBJ1-1; 9 bases are shared with TRBD1. Germline-derived CDR1 and CDR2 are MNHEY and SVGAGI. Trimming at V came to 11 bases and at J to 5 bases, leaving 9 bases not matched to a gene. CDR3 size: 13 residues. This CDR3 reads CAAQQGALTEAFF. The CDR3 DNA follows: TGTGCCGCCCAACAGGGGGCTTTAACTGAAGCTTTCTTT.

This sequence joins TRBV27 and TRBJ2-1; weak D call: TRBD2 (6 bases). Germline V CDR1 and CDR2: MNHEY, SMNVEV (reference sequence). The CDR3 has 13 residues. The V end lost 6 bases, the J end lost 9 bases, and 15 bases lay between the germline ends. In DNA form, the CDR3 reads TGTGCCAGCAGGTCGACTAGTTCGCGTGAGCAGTTCTTC. It codes for CASRSTSSREQFF.

The rearrangement joins TRBV23-1 to TRBJ1-2; D is unclear. TRBV23-1 counts as an open reading frame of uncertain function. The CDR3 extends over 14 amino acids. Deletions cut 0 bases from V and 2 bases from J, with 7 bases between. CDR3 DNA: TGCGCCAGCAGTCAATCTGGACTGAACTATGGCTACACCTTC. Residues: CASSQSGLNYGYTF.

This chain links TRBV2 with TRBJ1-2; 9 nucleotides agree with TRBD1. V was clipped by 6 bases and J by 6 bases; unmatched bases: 17. CDR3 size: 17 residues. CDR1 is SNHLY, CDR2 FYNNEI, per germline. The CDR3 protein is CASRPRGQGMEWDGYTF. Written as DNA, the CDR3 is TGTGCCAGCAGACCCAGGGGACAGGGAATGGAATGGGATGGCTACACCTTC.

The V call is TRBV14, the J call TRBJ1-2, with no clear D. Germline assignment: CDR1 SGHDN and CDR2 FVKESK. V was trimmed by 1 base and J by 8 bases, leaving 8 bases between them. The CDR3 is made up of 12 amino acids. For the CDR3, the DNA is TGTGCCAGCAGCCAAGTCTGGGAGGGCTACACCTTC. As protein: CASSQVWEGYTF.

This sequence joins TRBV27 and TRBJ1-6; possible D gene TRBD1, 6 bases. CDR1 MNHEY and CDR2 SMNVEV come from the germline V gene (reference sequence). There are 15 residues in the CDR3. The V and J ends lost 6 bases and 10 bases respectively, with 19 bases between them. CDR3 bases: TGTGCCAGCAGAACCGCAGGGGACGGCGGATCACCCCTCCACTTT. Translating gives CASRTAGDGGSPLHF.

V gene TRBV11-3 combines with J gene TRBJ2-2; no clear D. From germline, CDR1 is SGHNT and CDR2 YENEEA. The V gene lost 4 bases and the J gene lost 5 bases, with 8 bases spanning the gap. The CDR3 runs 13 residues. DNA for the CDR3: TGTGCCAGCAGCTCCCTCAGGACCGGGGAGCTGTTTTTT. It codes for CASSSLRTGELFF.

This chain uses TRBV19 with TRBJ2-7, with 8 nucleotides matching TRBD1. This CDR3 is built from 13 residues. V shed 3 bases, J shed 2 bases, and the junction held 0 bases outside the gene matches. CDR1 is LNHDA and CDR2 is SQIVND in the germline V gene (reference sequence). The CDR3 DNA reads as TGTGCCAGTAGTATCAGGGGGCCCTACGAGCAGTACTTC. It encodes CASSIRGPYEQYF. Based on the CDR3 plus reference TRBV19 and TRBJ2-7, the full variable domain is DGGITQSPKYLFRKEGQNVTLSCEQNLNHDAMYWYRQDPGQGLRLIYYSQIVNDFQKGDIAEGYSVSREKKESFPLTVTSAQKNPTAFYLCASSIRGPYEQYFGPGTRLTVT.

The chain recombines TRBV5-5 with TRBJ1-1; TRBD1 agrees at 8 bases. From germline, CDR1 is SGHKS and CDR2 YYEKEE (reference sequence). The CDR3 length is 12 residues. Trimming took 7 bases from V and 5 from J; bases not matched to a gene: 4. CDR3 sequence reads: CASGQGGTEAFF. In DNA, the CDR3 is TGTGCCAGCGGACAGGGAGGGACTGAAGCTTTCTTT.

The chain couples TRBV9 to TRBJ2-5; TRBD2 matches at 7 bases. CDR1 is SGDLS and CDR2 is YYNGEE in the germline V gene. The CDR3 consists of 15 residues. J lost 4 bases, V lost 1 base, and 7 bases had no gene match. This CDR3 reads CASSVWGGEAETQYF. The CDR3 region has the DNA TGTGCCAGCAGCGTATGGGGAGGGGAGGCAGAGACCCAGTACTTC.

The V call is TRBV4-2, the J call TRBJ2-2; a possible D gene is TRBD1 (6 bases). Germline V lookup: CDR1 LGHNA, CDR2 YNFKEQ. The V end was cut by 1 base, the J end by 4 bases, with 13 bases between. The CDR3 spans 16 residues. This chain's CDR3 is CASSQGTVIGTGELFF. The DNA for the CDR3 is TGTGCCAGCAGCCAAGGGACAGTCATTGGCACCGGGGAGCTGTTTTTT.

The rearrangement links TRBV29-1 to TRBJ1-1; D might be TRBD1 (6 bases). V was trimmed by 3 bases and J by 8 bases, leaving 10 bases between them. The germline gives CDR1 SQVTM, CDR2 ANQGSEA. The CDR3 runs to 11 residues. This CDR3 is CSVDYTGEAFF. CDR3 nucleotides: TGCAGCGTTGACTATACAGGGGAAGCTTTCTTT.

The chain recombines TRBV9 with TRBJ1-4; 9 nucleotides match TRBD1. With 2 bases clipped from V and 4 bases from J, the junction kept 3 bases outside the gene matches. The CDR3 sequence is 15 residues long. CDR1 and CDR2 (germline): SGDLS, YYNGEE. The CDR3 DNA reads as TGTGCCAGCAGCGTGAAGGACAGGGGTAATGAAAAACTGTTTTTT. The encoded protein is CASSVKDRGNEKLFF.

The chain recombines TRBV9 with TRBJ1-2; 9 nucleotides line up with TRBD1. Germline lookup yields CDR1 SGDLS and CDR2 YYNGEE. The CDR3 consists of 14 residues. J was trimmed by 8 bases and V by 0 bases; bases with no gene match: 5. CDR3 region: CASSVAQGAQGYTF. CDR3 coding DNA: TGTGCCAGCAGCGTAGCACAGGGGGCGCAAGGCTACACCTTC.

V usage is TRBV9 and J usage is TRBJ1-2; tentative D call: TRBD1 (6 bases). Trimming pared 0 bases from V and 4 bases from J, leaving 10 bases between. Germline V gene sequence: CDR1 SGDLS, CDR2 YYNGEE. CDR3 size: 14 residues. CDR3 DNA: TGTGCCAGCAGCGTAGCGGGGGGCTCCTATGGCTACACCTTC. This translates into CASSVAGGSYGYTF.

This sequence joins TRBV7-3 and TRBJ2-3, with 7 bases aligning to TRBD1. This CDR3 region has 18 residues. Per germline, CDR1 SGHTA and CDR2 FQGTGA. The V gene end was trimmed by 2 bases and the J gene end by 1 base; junction bases not matched to a gene: 12. DNA for the CDR3: TGTGCCAGCAGCTTATCAGACAGGGCCTTGTTTGGCACAGATACGCAGTATTTT. The encoded protein is CASSLSDRALFGTDTQYF.

The chain has TRBV6-4 and TRBJ2-2, with D tentatively TRBD1 (5 bases). The CDR3 consists of 15 residues. The germline V gene has CDR1 MRHNA and CDR2 SNTAGT. V dropped 4 bases and J dropped 3 bases, with 12 bases sitting between them. DNA for the CDR3: TGTGCCAGCAGTGCAGGGATTGGTTACACCGGGGAGCTGTTTTTT. Encoded protein: CASSAGIGYTGELFF.